This is a list of T cell receptor beta chains from one sample in a study of Tregs in tolerant kidney transplant recipients. Data came from immunoSEQ multiplex PCR; TCRdb stores just in-frame clones and leaves some out. The sample consists of 200,000 to 300,000 clones, roughly 84% of them appearing once. What was sequenced was CD4+ T cells from blood. The receptors originated from a human donor in good health. The CDR3 runs from the conserved cysteine through the conserved F or W. A D gene is named only where the DNA matches it firmly. Only part of the rows carry a size: once, few, many, or a class if the clone is expanded.

J gene	D gene	clone size	V gene	CDR3 DNA	CDR3 protein
TRBJ2-1	-	few	TRBV2	TGTGCCAGCACCCTTTACAATGAGCAGTTCTTC	CASTLYNEQFF
TRBJ1-6	TRBD1	-	TRBV7-9	TGTGCCAGCAGCTTAGGACAGGGCTTCTATAATTCACCCCTCCACTTT	CASSLGQGFYNSPLHF
TRBJ1-2	-	once	TRBV6-6	TGTGCCAGCAGTGTGGACGGAGGAGGCTACACCTTC	CASSVDGGGYTF
TRBJ2-5	TRBD2	-	TRBV29-1	TGCAGCGTTGAGGGAGCGGGAGGGTACCAAGAGACCCAGTACTTC	CSVEGAGGYQETQYF
TRBJ1-1	-	-	TRBV5-1	TGCGCCAGCAGCTTGAACCCATCATTGATGGGGAACCTCCGGGCTTTCTTT	CASSLNPSLMGNLRAFF
TRBJ2-3	-	-	TRBV5-1	TGCGCCAGCAGCTTGGGGCTAGCAGATACGCAGTATTTT	CASSLGLADTQYF
TRBJ2-7	-	-	TRBV9	TGTGCCAGCAGCGTAGCTCCCTCCTACGAGCAGTACTTC	CASSVAPSYEQYF
TRBJ1-5	TRBD1	-	TRBV10-3	TGTGCCATCAGTGAGAGAGGGGGCGATCAGCCCCAGCATTTT	CAISERGGDQPQHF
TRBJ1-2	-	once	TRBV28	TGTGCCAGCGCCATCTACACAGATGCTAACTATGGCTACACCTTC	CASAIYTDANYGYTF
TRBJ2-5	-	-	TRBV18	TGTGCCAGCTCACCCCCACTACAAGAGACCCAGTACTTC	CASSPPLQETQYF
TRBJ2-2	-	-	TRBV7-6	TGTGCCAGCAGCGTCACCGGGGAGCTGTTTTTT	CASSVTGELFF
TRBJ2-7	-	-	TRBV7-8	TGTGCCAGCAGCTTAGGGCAGAGATCCTACGAGCAGTACTTC	CASSLGQRSYEQYF